Sequencing of this T cell receptor beta chain was carried out in a study of blood T cell repertoires in COVID-19. At the level of the study: Sources were T cells, B-cell-depleted T cells, or PBMCs; the material itself was cDNA or gDNA.

Germline assignment: CDR1 LGHDT and CDR2 YNNKEL (reference sequence). The V gene end was trimmed by 5 bases and the J gene end by 5 bases; junction bases not matched to a gene: 11. There are 17 residues in the CDR3. Produced via immunoSEQ multiplex PCR; TCRdb's table is partial and in-frame only. The sample has a few hundred thousand clones; less than 90% are singletons. Sequenced sample: peripheral blood. The TCR originated in a man younger than 40 with active or convalescent COVID-19. The chain employs TRBV3-1 (or the pseudogene TRBV3-2) and TRBJ2-1; 11 nucleotides line up with TRBD2. Here the CDR3 DNA reads TGTGCCAGCAGCTTAGGGATCCCTAGCGGGGGGCACAATGAGCAGTTCTTC. It is translated as CASSLGIPSGGHNEQFF.